Listed here is a single T cell receptor beta chain. The data are from a study of early T cells in non-severe SARS-CoV-2 infection. Individual cDNA molecules each received unique molecular identifiers attached to them. TCRdb re-called the 5' RACE reads with MiXCR, one entry per CDR3 protein. The sample consists of more than 65,000 distinct CDR3 sequences, less than 15% of them appearing once. The ends were cut back, 7 bases at V and 1 base at J, with 9 bases in the middle. This CDR3 region has 13 residues. Per germline, CDR1 MNHEY and CDR2 SMNVEV (reference sequence). The receptor was derived from an adult who was a healthcare worker with PCR-confirmed SARS-CoV-2 infection or an uninfected control (not recorded which). The J gene is TRBJ2-3, the V gene TRBV27; no firm D call. Sequenced: whole blood. This CDR3 is CASTLWGTDTQYF. CDR3 bases: TGTGCCAGCACTCTGTGGGGCACAGATACGCAGTATTTT.